This T cell receptor beta chain was found in a study of graft-versus-host responses after intestinal transplantation. Across the study: Grafts that recipients had were multivisceral, liver-intestinal, or isolated intestinal transplants. Each recipient received anti-thymocyte globulin induction, then tacrolimus and steroids for about three years. Findings and limits, study-wide: Association was observed between peak circulating GvH clone levels and early post-transplant HvG declines. Analysis identified GvH clones in recipient marrow, with some appearing first in ileum or blood.

The J segment lost 3 bases and the V segment lost 3 bases, leaving 16 bases of the junction unmatched. Germline CDR1 is SGHRS and CDR2 is YFSETQ. The CDR3 covers 19 residues. Concerning this clone itself: Antigen specificity is unknown.

Assay used: immunoSEQ multiplex PCR; TCRdb lists only in-frame clones, some missing. Of more than 9,500 clones listed, over 60% are singletons. The sequence was collected from a human patient who received an intestinal transplant, so some T cells may come from the graft donor. The chain combines TRBV5-1 with TRBJ1-4, with TRBD1 matching 8 bases. This material consisted of PBMCs, taken around 500 days after intestinal transplant. CDR3 coding DNA: TGCGCCAGCAGCTCGGAACCAGGGGGCGGGACGGGTCCTAATGAAAAACTGTTTTTT. Its protein product is CASSSEPGGGTGPNEKLFF.